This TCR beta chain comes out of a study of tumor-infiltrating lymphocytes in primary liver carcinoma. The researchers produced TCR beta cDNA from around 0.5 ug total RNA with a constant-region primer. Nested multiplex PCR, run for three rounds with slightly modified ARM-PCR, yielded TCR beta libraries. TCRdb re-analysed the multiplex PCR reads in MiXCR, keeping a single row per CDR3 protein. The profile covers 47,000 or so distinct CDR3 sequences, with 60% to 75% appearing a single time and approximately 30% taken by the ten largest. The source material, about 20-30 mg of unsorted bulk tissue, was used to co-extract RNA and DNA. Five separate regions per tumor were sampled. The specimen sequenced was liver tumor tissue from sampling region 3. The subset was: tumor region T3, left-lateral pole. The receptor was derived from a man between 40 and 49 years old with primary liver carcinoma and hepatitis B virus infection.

DNA for the CDR3: TGTGCCAGCAGTCGGGACATGGGATACGAGCAGTACTTC. Protein product: CASSRDMGYEQYF. The J gene is TRBJ2-7, the V gene TRBV6-5; tentative D call: TRBD1 (6 bases). Germline loops: CDR1 MNHEY, CDR2 SVGAGI. V lost 5 bases and J 4 bases, leaving 12 bases between the germline ends. This CDR3 region has 13 residues.